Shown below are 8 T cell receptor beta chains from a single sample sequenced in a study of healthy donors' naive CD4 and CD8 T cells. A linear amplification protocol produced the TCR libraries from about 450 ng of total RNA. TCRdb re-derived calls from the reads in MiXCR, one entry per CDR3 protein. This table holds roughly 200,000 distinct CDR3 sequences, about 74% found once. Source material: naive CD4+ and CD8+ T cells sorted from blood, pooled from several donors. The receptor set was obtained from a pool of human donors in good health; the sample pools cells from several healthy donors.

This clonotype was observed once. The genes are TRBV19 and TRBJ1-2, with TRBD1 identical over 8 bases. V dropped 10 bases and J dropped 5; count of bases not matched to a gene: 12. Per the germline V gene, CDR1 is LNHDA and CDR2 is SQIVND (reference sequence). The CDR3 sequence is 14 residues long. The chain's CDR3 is CATTFPTGGYGYTF. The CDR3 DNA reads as TGTGCCACCACTTTCCCAACAGGGGGATATGGCTACACCTTC.

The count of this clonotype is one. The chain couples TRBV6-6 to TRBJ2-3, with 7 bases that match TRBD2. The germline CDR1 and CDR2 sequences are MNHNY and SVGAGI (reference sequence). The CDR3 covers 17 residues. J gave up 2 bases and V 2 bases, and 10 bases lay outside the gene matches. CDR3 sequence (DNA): TGTGCCAGCAGTTACGGAGTAGCGGGTACTAACACAGATACGCAGTATTTT. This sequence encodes CASSYGVAGTNTDTQYF.

The CDR3 reads CASRLRLAEMSYEQYF. The CDR3 bases are TGTGCCAGCAGACTAAGACTAGCGGAGATGTCCTACGAGCAGTACTTC. V usage is TRBV6-2 or TRBV6-3 and J usage is TRBJ2-7, with 9 bases fitting TRBD2. V shed 6 bases, J shed 1 base, and the junction held 10 bases outside the gene matches. Per germline, CDR1 MNHEY and CDR2 SVGEGT. The CDR3 is made up of 16 amino acids.

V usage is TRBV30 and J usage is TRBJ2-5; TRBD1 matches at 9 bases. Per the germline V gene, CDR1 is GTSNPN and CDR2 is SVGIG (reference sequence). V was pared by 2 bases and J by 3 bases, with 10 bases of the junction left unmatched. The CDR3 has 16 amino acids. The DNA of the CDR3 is TGTGCCTGGAGTCCGACACGGACAGGGGTAGAAGAGACCCAGTACTTC. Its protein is CAWSPTRTGVEETQYF.

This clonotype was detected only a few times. The CDR3 nucleotides are TGCAGCGTCGCGACAGGGACGGGCGGTAACTATGGCTACACCTTC. Translation gives CSVATGTGGNYGYTF. The V gene is TRBV29-1, the J gene TRBJ1-2; 7 bases map to TRBD1. The CDR3 has 15 amino acids. Germline trimming cut 6 bases from V and 1 base from J; bases unmatched to any gene: 11. CDR1 SQVTM and CDR2 ANQGSEA come from the germline V gene.

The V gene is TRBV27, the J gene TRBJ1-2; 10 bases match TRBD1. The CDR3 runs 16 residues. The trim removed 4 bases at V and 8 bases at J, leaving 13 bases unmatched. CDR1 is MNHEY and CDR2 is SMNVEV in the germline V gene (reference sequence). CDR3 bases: TGTGCCAGCAGTTCCTGGGACAGGGGAGAGGGGAAGGGCTACACCTTC. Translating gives CASSSWDRGEGKGYTF.

The CDR3 bases are TGTGCCAGCAGCCCACGACCCGTTTTGGGCTACGAGCAGTACTTC. This translates into CASSPRPVLGYEQYF. The chain carries TRBV11-2 and TRBJ2-7, with no clear D. V lost 5 bases and J 3 bases, leaving 17 bases between the germline ends. The CDR3 loop spans 15 amino acids. CDR1 SGHAT and CDR2 FQNNGV come from the germline V gene.

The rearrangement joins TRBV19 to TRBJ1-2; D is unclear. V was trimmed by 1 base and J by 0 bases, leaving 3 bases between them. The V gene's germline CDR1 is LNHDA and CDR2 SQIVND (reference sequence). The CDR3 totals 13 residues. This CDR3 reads CASSIVANYGYTF. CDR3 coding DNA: TGTGCCAGTAGTATAGTTGCTAACTATGGCTACACCTTC. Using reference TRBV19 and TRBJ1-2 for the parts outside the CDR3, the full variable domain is DGGITQSPKYLFRKEGQNVTLSCEQNLNHDAMYWYRQDPGQGLRLIYYSQIVNDFQKGDIAEGYSVSREKKESFPLTVTSAQKNPTAFYLCASSIVANYGYTFGSGTRLTVV.